These 29 T cell receptor beta chains came from one sample sequenced in a study of T-cell reconstitution after alpha-beta-depleted transplantation in children. A library of TCRbeta sequences, prepared with unique molecular identifiers, was generated. TCRdb re-called the PCR reads with MiXCR, one entry per CDR3 protein. The table records 350,000 to 500,000 distinct CDR3 sequences, around 46% of them present only once. Material: PBMCs, obtained before TCRalphabeta/CD19-depleted stem cell transplant. The receptor source for this set is a girl aged 2 to 9 with aplastic anemia, due to receive a stem cell transplant.

This clonotype has a count of ten or more. This chain connects TRBV7-9 to TRBJ2-1; D may be TRBD2 (6 bases). The CDR3 runs to 11 residues. The germline V gene encodes CDR1 SEHNR and CDR2 FQNEAQ (reference sequence). Deletions cut 6 bases from V and 14 bases from J, with 14 bases between. The DNA of the CDR3 is TGTGCCAGCAGTCGGACGGGGGTGAAGTTCTTC. It encodes CASSRTGVKFF.

In its sample, this clonotype is medium-sized. J is TRBJ2-2 and V is TRBV3-1; D unresolved. V was clipped by 4 bases and J by 3 bases, with 12 bases between them. CDR1 is LGHDT, CDR2 YNNKEL, per germline (reference sequence). The CDR3 has 15 residues. The CDR3 nucleotides are TGTGCCAGCAGCCCACCACACCCTGACACCGGGGAGCTGTTTTTT. Translating gives CASSPPHPDTGELFF.

Regarding this clonotype: Just one base apart from a much larger clone, this may be a read error. Without the conserved terminal phenylalanine or tryptophan, this CDR3 likely stems from a read error. This chain connects TRBV5-6 to TRBJ2-7; the D gene could be TRBD1 or TRBD2 (5 bases each). Deletions cut 4 bases from V and 3 bases from J, with 17 bases between. Germline loops: CDR1 SGHDT, CDR2 YYEEEE. The CDR3 sequence is 15 residues long. The CDR3 nucleotides read TGTGCCAGCAGCCCCCCCCCCGTGGGGGTCTACGAGCAGTACTTA. It is translated as CASSPPPVGVYEQYL.

This clonotype was observed a single time. Here the CDR3 DNA reads TGCAGTGCTAGAGTCGGGTCCGCAGACAATCAGCCCCAGCATTTT. Amino acid sequence: CSARVGSADNQPQHF. The rearrangement links TRBV20-1 to TRBJ1-5; the D is unclear. Germline V gives CDR1 DFQATT, CDR2 SNEGSKA (reference sequence). V lost 1 base and J lost 3, with 13 bases in between. The length of the CDR3 is 15 residues.

The chain has TRBV20-1 and TRBJ2-5, with D maybe TRBD1 (6 bases). Trimming stripped 0 bases from V and 5 bases from J, with 16 bases between. The CDR3 length is 15 residues. Germline values: CDR1 DFQATT, CDR2 SNEGSKA (reference sequence). As DNA, the CDR3 is TGCAGTGCTAGAGATCAGGAGGTCCAGGGGGAGACCCAGTACTTC. It yields the protein CSARDQEVQGETQYF.

Only one count was recorded for this clonotype. The chain carries TRBV6-5 and TRBJ2-7; D ambiguous. Germline V lookup: CDR1 MNHEY, CDR2 SVGAGI. V was shortened by 0 bases and J by 0 bases, with 12 bases between the two germline ends. This CDR3 region has 16 residues. The DNA for the CDR3 is TGTGCCAGCAGTTACTCGCTACCGTTAAGCTCCTACGAGCAGTACTTC. Translated: CASSYSLPLSSYEQYF.

This clonotype was seen a few times. The chain has TRBV7-2 and TRBJ2-7, with D possibly matching TRBD2 (6 bases). Germline values: CDR1 SGHTA, CDR2 FQGNSA. Trimming took 6 bases from V and 2 from J, leaving 11 bases between them. CDR3 length: 13 amino acids. CDR3 nucleotides: TGTGCCAGCAGGCGGGGCTCAACCTACGAGCAGTACTTC. It is translated as CASRRGSTYEQYF. Supplemented by reference TRBV7-2 and TRBJ2-7, the full variable domain reads GAGVSQSPSNKVTEKGKDVELRCDPISGHTALYWYRQSLGQGLEFLIYFQGNSAPDKSGLPSDRFSAERTGGSVSTLTIQRTQQEDSAVYLCASRRGSTYEQYFGPGTRLTVT.

This clonotype appeared a few times. The chain recombines TRBV20-1 with TRBJ1-1, with a tentative D call TRBD1 (5 bases). The germline V gene encodes CDR1 DFQATT and CDR2 SNEGSKA (reference sequence). There are 13 residues in the CDR3. The germline V and J ends were trimmed by 2 bases and 1 base, with 8 bases remaining between them. The CDR3 loop is CSARWGRNTEAFF. In DNA form, the CDR3 reads TGCAGTGCTAGATGGGGACGGAACACTGAAGCTTTCTTT.

Details on this clonotype: The junction departs from germline at one end; a sequencing error may be responsible. The V and J genes are TRBV7-2 and TRBJ1-3; 12 bases line up with TRBD1. The germline CDR1 and CDR2 sequences are SGHTA and FQGNSA. The CDR3 has 17 amino acids. The CDR3 here is CASSFVGTGGSGNTLYF. The CDR3 region has the DNA TGTGCCAGCAGCTTTGTGGGGACAGGGGGCTCTGGAAACACCTTATATTTT.

The chain joins TRBV6-5 to TRBJ2-7, with TRBD1 identical over 7 bases. This CDR3 comprises 12 residues. CDR1 MNHEY and CDR2 SVGAGI come from the germline V gene. V shed 10 bases, J shed 5 bases, and the junction held 8 bases outside the gene matches. As DNA, the CDR3 is TGTGCCACAGAAAGAACAGGGGACGAGCAGTACTTC. Encoded protein: CATERTGDEQYF.

This clonotype has more than one count but fewer than ten. The chain joins TRBV5-1 to TRBJ2-1, with 8 bases lining up with TRBD2. Germline values: CDR1 SGHRS, CDR2 YFSETQ. J lost 7 bases, V lost 4 bases, and 10 bases had no gene match. This CDR3 spans 15 amino acids. The CDR3: CASSRAGAVGNEQFF. The CDR3 DNA reads TGCGCCAGCAGCCGAGCGGGGGCGGTGGGGAATGAGCAGTTCTTC.

The chain recombines TRBV20-1 with TRBJ1-6; no firm D call. This CDR3 is 14 amino acids long. Germline loops: CDR1 DFQATT, CDR2 SNEGSKA (reference sequence). V was pared by 1 base and J by 0 bases, with 4 bases between. The CDR3 is CSARGVSYNSPLHF. Here the CDR3 DNA reads TGCAGTGCTAGAGGGGTCTCCTATAATTCACCCCTCCACTTT.

This clonotype was seen only a few times. V gene TRBV12-3 or TRBV12-4 combines with J gene TRBJ1-1; a weak D match, TRBD1 (5 bases). The CDR3 contains 16 residues. V lost 0 bases to trimming and J lost 5 bases, with 16 bases between them. CDR3 nucleotide sequence: TGTGCCAGCAGTTTAGCGTTTGTGGGGGGGGGGACTGAAGCTTTCTTT. It is translated as CASSLAFVGGGTEAFF.

At least ten counts were recorded for this clonotype. The chain recombines TRBV6-5 with TRBJ1-2, with D possibly TRBD1 on 6 matching bases. This CDR3 has 13 residues. Between the trimmed V and J ends, which lost 6 bases and 8 bases, there was a span of 16 bases. CDR1 and CDR2 (germline): MNHEY, SVGAGI. This chain's CDR3 is CASRVRGDSGYTF. For the CDR3, the DNA is TGTGCCAGCAGAGTGAGGGGGGACTCGGGCTACACCTTC.

V gene TRBV7-8 combines with J gene TRBJ2-7; a possible D gene is TRBD2 (6 bases). V was cut by 3 bases and J by 7 bases, with 10 bases left in between. This CDR3 is built from 12 residues. In germline, CDR1 is SGHVS, CDR2 FQNEAQ. The CDR3 sequence: CASSFAGGEQYF. The CDR3, as DNA: TGTGCCAGCAGCTTTGCCGGGGGAGAGCAGTACTTC.

This rearrangement joins TRBV20-1 to TRBJ1-1; D gene unclear. Per germline, CDR1 DFQATT and CDR2 SNEGSKA (reference sequence). Trimming left V 5 bases short and J 4 bases short, with 17 bases between. This CDR3 has 14 residues. This chain's CDR3 is CSASPPDFLTEAFF. The CDR3 nucleotides are TGCAGTGCTTCTCCTCCGGACTTCCTCACTGAAGCTTTCTTT.

This clonotype has a count of ten or more. J is TRBJ2-3 and V is TRBV7-2, with D perhaps TRBD2 (6 bases). Germline-derived CDR1 and CDR2 are SGHTA and FQGNSA. The CDR3 totals 17 residues. V lost 0 bases and J 1 base, leaving 14 bases between the germline ends. CDR3 sequence reads: CASSLAGGTSGTDTQYF. CDR3 nucleotide sequence: TGTGCCAGCAGCTTAGCCGGCGGGACCTCTGGCACAGATACGCAGTATTTT.

This clonotype has just a few counts. CDR3 protein: CSAPSAGRSDGYTF. For the CDR3, the DNA is TGCAGTGCTCCTAGTGCGGGGAGGAGTGATGGCTACACCTTC. This rearrangement joins TRBV20-1 to TRBJ1-2; D remains ambiguous. Per the germline V gene, CDR1 is DFQATT and CDR2 is SNEGSKA (reference sequence). V was cut by 5 bases and J by 6 bases, with 19 bases left in between. This CDR3 spans 14 amino acids.

This clonotype was counted only a few times. This chain links TRBV7-9 with TRBJ2-1; 9 bases fit TRBD2. Trimming cost V 0 bases and J 5 bases; bases outside gene matches: 8. Germline values: CDR1 SEHNR, CDR2 FQNEAQ (reference sequence). This CDR3 contains 17 residues. The CDR3 region is CASSLAGGRAKDNEQFF. CDR3 DNA sequence: TGTGCCAGCAGCTTAGCGGGCGGGAGGGCCAAGGACAATGAGCAGTTCTTC. Full variable domain (missing parts from reference TRBV7-9 and TRBJ2-1): DTGVSQNPRHKITKRGQNVTFRCDPISEHNRLYWYRQTLGQGPEFLTYFQNEAQLEKSRLLSDRFSAERPKGSFSTLEIQRTEQGDSAMYLCASSLAGGRAKDNEQFFGPGTRLTVL.

The chain employs TRBV6-5 and TRBJ1-4, with TRBD1 matching over 9 bases. Per germline, CDR1 MNHEY and CDR2 SVGAGI. The V segment lost 0 bases and the J segment 10 bases; nucleotides outside the gene matches: 6. The CDR3 extends over 15 amino acids. The CDR3 region is CASSYSNTGGGKLFF. The CDR3 nucleotides read TGTGCCAGCAGTTACTCAAATACAGGGGGCGGAAAACTGTTTTTT.

With respect to this clonotype: It may be a read error: a sequence one base away is much more abundant. The chain is built from TRBV6-5 and TRBJ2-3; D not resolved. The J call is doubtful: the DNA matches TRBJ1-5 better. The CDR3 is 13 residues long. The germline V gene has CDR1 MNHEY and CDR2 SVGAGI. The CDR3 sequence: CASSYSIWDTQHF. The CDR3 bases are TGTGCCAGCAGTTACTCGATATGGGATACGCAGCATTTT.

This clonotype has just a few counts. The CDR3 nucleotides are TGTGCCAGCAGCTCGACAGGGTCGCTTCACTATGGCTACACCTTC. Encoded protein: CASSSTGSLHYGYTF. The V and J genes are TRBV5-6 and TRBJ1-2; 7 bases map to TRBD1. The CDR3 spans 15 residues. V shed 3 bases and J 3 bases; nucleotides not matched to a gene: 8. Germline assignment: CDR1 SGHDT and CDR2 YYEEEE.

This clonotype appeared many times. The chain carries TRBV7-8 and TRBJ2-1, with 7 bases that match TRBD2. The CDR3 contains 15 residues. CDR1 is SGHVS, CDR2 FQNEAQ, per germline. V was clipped by 1 base and J by 4 bases; unmatched bases: 4. The CDR3 spells CASSLGREIYNEQFF. As DNA, the CDR3 is TGTGCCAGCAGCTTAGGGCGGGAGATTTACAATGAGCAGTTCTTC.

The chain is built from TRBV20-1 and TRBJ2-7, with D possibly TRBD2 on 6 matching bases. Germline loops: CDR1 DFQATT, CDR2 SNEGSKA (reference sequence). V was shortened by 2 bases and J by 3 bases, with 14 bases between the two germline ends. This CDR3 has 14 residues. CDR3 sequence reads: CSARQAAGGYEQYF. The CDR3 DNA follows: TGCAGTGCTAGACAAGCCGCCGGGGGCTACGAGCAGTACTTC.

This clonotype occurred many times. The V gene is TRBV20-1, the J gene TRBJ2-7; 9 nucleotides agree with TRBD2. CDR1 is DFQATT, CDR2 SNEGSKA, per germline (reference sequence). The V gene end was trimmed by 0 bases and the J gene end by 3 bases; junction bases not matched to a gene: 6. CDR3 length equals 15 residues. The CDR3 coding sequence is TGCAGTGCTAGAGATGTAGCGGGAGTCCTCTACGAGCAGTACTTC. This gives the protein CSARDVAGVLYEQYF.

This clonotype occurred many times. The chain links TRBV20-1 to TRBJ1-5; D uncertain. This CDR3 contains 12 residues. Germline lookup yields CDR1 DFQATT and CDR2 SNEGSKA (reference sequence). V lost 8 bases and J 6 bases, leaving 14 bases between the germline ends. For the CDR3, the DNA is TGCAGTACTCTAGGGTTCTCTCAGCCCCAGCATTTT. This translates into CSTLGFSQPQHF.

V gene TRBV12-3 or TRBV12-4 combines with J gene TRBJ1-2; 9 bases map to TRBD1. This CDR3 has 13 residues. V lost 5 bases to trimming and J lost 6 bases; unmatched junction nucleotides: 4. The CDR3 loop reads CASSTGTGHGYTF. The DNA for the CDR3 is TGTGCCAGCAGTACCGGGACAGGGCATGGCTACACCTTC.

The chain uses TRBV5-5 and TRBJ2-1; weak D call: TRBD2 (7 bases). CDR3 length: 15 amino acids. Germline values: CDR1 SGHKS, CDR2 YYEKEE (reference sequence). V dropped 0 bases and J dropped 7 bases, with 14 bases sitting between them. The CDR3 DNA follows: TGTGCCAGCAGCTTGGAGAGGGGGGGCGGTAATGAGCAGTTCTTC. It yields the protein CASSLERGGGNEQFF.

The V and J genes are TRBV4-2 and TRBJ2-2; D is uncertain. This CDR3 has 14 residues. Trimming took 4 bases from V and 0 from J, leaving 6 bases between them. CDR1 is LGHNA, CDR2 YNFKEQ, per germline. CDR3 loop: CASSPRPNTGELFF. DNA of the CDR3: TGTGCCAGCAGCCCACGACCGAACACCGGGGAGCTGTTTTTT.